The 28 T cell receptor beta chains listed next were all sequenced from one sample in a study of cytomegalovirus exposure and HLA in healthy donors. This PCR relied on a set of 60 Vbeta primers and 13 Jbeta primers. The table came from immunoSEQ multiplex PCR; TCRdb's copy has only in-frame clones and leaves some out. The sample carries 150,000 to 200,000 clones, approximately 85% recorded once. What was sequenced was PBMCs. The source is a man between 18 and 35 years old in good health and CMV-seropositive.

This clone was recorded once. CDR3 sequence: CATSSTWGGNQPQHF. CDR3 nucleotide sequence: TGTGCCACCAGCAGCACTTGGGGGGGCAATCAGCCCCAGCATTTT. The V gene is TRBV15, the J gene TRBJ1-5; D possibly corresponds to TRBD1 (5 bases). The CDR3 sequence is 15 residues long. The germline gives CDR1 LNHNV, CDR2 YYDKDF (reference sequence). V lost 3 bases and J lost 2, with 11 bases in between.

The chain couples TRBV4-1 to TRBJ1-1; D uncertain. In germline, CDR1 is MGHRA, CDR2 YSYEKL. V lost 8 bases and J 4 bases, leaving 20 bases between the germline ends. The CDR3 runs 15 residues. CDR3 region: CASSASVWAATEAFF. The CDR3 nucleotides read TGCGCCAGCTCAGCCAGTGTATGGGCCGCCACTGAAGCTTTCTTT.

The chain has TRBV30 and TRBJ2-2; 7 bases match TRBD1. The CDR3 is 12 residues long. Per the germline V gene, CDR1 is GTSNPN and CDR2 is SVGIG (reference sequence). The junction had 2 bases not matched to a gene; V was cut back by 4 bases and J by 6 bases. The CDR3 nucleotides are TGTGCCTGGAATCAGGGGGCCGGGGAGCTGTTTTTT. Protein sequence: CAWNQGAGELFF. The full variable domain, in which reference TRBV30 and TRBJ2-2 provide the parts outside the CDR3, is SQTIHQWPATLVQPVGSPLSLECTVEGTSNPNLYWYRQAAGRGLQLLFYSVGIGQISSEVPQNLSASRPQDRQFILSSKKLLLSDSGFYLCAWNQGAGELFFGEGSRLTVL.

A word on this clone: The sample carries other DNA sequences with the same CDR3. This sequence joins TRBV7-2 and TRBJ2-2, with D uncertain. This CDR3 has 14 residues. Trimming removed 3 bases at V and 1 base at J, with 6 bases between. Per the germline V gene, CDR1 is SGHTA and CDR2 is FQGNSA. CDR3 nucleotide sequence: TGTGCCAGCAGCTTCTATCTGAACACCGGGGAGCTGTTTTTT. Protein product: CASSFYLNTGELFF.

CDR3: CASSLGTSATDTQYF. The CDR3 DNA sequence: TGTGCCAGCAGCTTGGGGACTAGCGCCACAGATACGCAGTATTTT. The chain joins TRBV7-6 to TRBJ2-3; TRBD2 matches 10 bases. Germline V gene data show CDR1 as SGHVS and CDR2 as FNYEAQ. CDR3 size: 15 residues. With V trimmed by 3 bases and J by 2 bases, 2 bases remained unmatched.

The chain employs TRBV7-8 and TRBJ1-2, with 8 bases identical to TRBD1. Trimming took 3 bases from V and 3 from J; bases not matched to a gene: 3. CDR1 and CDR2 (germline): SGHVS, FQNEAQ. The CDR3 has 14 residues. CDR3 sequence reads: CASSFRGLDYGYTF. CDR3 DNA sequence: TGTGCCAGCAGCTTCAGGGGGCTAGACTATGGCTACACCTTC.

This clone was detected a few times. The rearrangement uses TRBV4-3 and TRBJ2-5; D may be TRBD1 (6 bases). The CDR3 runs 15 residues. Germline loops: CDR1 LGHNA, CDR2 YSLEER. V lost 1 base and J 0 bases, leaving 9 bases between the germline ends. This CDR3 is CASSQGQGYQETQYF. The CDR3 bases are TGCGCCAGCAGCCAAGGCCAGGGGTACCAAGAGACCCAGTACTTC.

This sequence joins TRBV7-9 and TRBJ2-7; possibly TRBD2 for D (6 bases). The V and J ends lost 2 bases and 3 bases respectively, with 11 bases between them. This CDR3 contains 14 residues. Germline assignment: CDR1 SEHNR and CDR2 FQNEAQ (reference sequence). The CDR3 here is CASSLPNGGYEQYF. DNA of the CDR3: TGTGCCAGCAGCTTACCGAACGGGGGCTACGAGCAGTACTTC.

The chain employs TRBV2 and TRBJ2-5; D might be TRBD2 (6 bases). The CDR3 runs to 14 residues. From germline, CDR1 is SNHLY and CDR2 FYNNEI. V dropped 7 bases and J dropped 5 bases, with 17 bases sitting between them. The CDR3 region is CASTPGPGGETQYF. The CDR3 DNA is TGTGCCAGCACCCCCGGTCCTGGGGGGGAGACCCAGTACTTC.

The rearrangement joins TRBV15 to TRBJ2-1, with 12 bases matching TRBD2. The CDR3 runs to 16 residues. V lost 0 bases to trimming and J lost 6 bases; unmatched junction nucleotides: 3. CDR1 and CDR2 (germline): LNHNV, YYDKDF (reference sequence). The chain's CDR3 is CATSRDGLAGFNEQFF. The CDR3 region has the DNA TGTGCCACCAGCAGAGACGGACTAGCGGGGTTCAATGAGCAGTTCTTC.

The chain joins TRBV15 to TRBJ1-3; no definite D call. The CDR3 covers 13 residues. Looked up from germline, CDR1 is LNHNV and CDR2 is YYDKDF (reference sequence). With 0 bases removed from V and 5 bases from J, the gap between germline ends came to 5 bases. CDR3 sequence reads: CATSRDLRNTIYF. The CDR3, as DNA: TGTGCCACCAGCAGAGATCTTAGAAACACCATATATTTT.

This chain uses TRBV6-6 with TRBJ2-2; D unresolved. The V and J ends lost 4 bases and 6 bases respectively, with 6 bases between them. Germline-derived CDR1 and CDR2 are MNHNY and SVGAGI (reference sequence). This CDR3 spans 12 amino acids. The CDR3, as DNA: TGTGCCAGCAGTTCAGTTCCCGGGGAGCTGTTTTTT. Its protein product is CASSSVPGELFF.

As DNA, the CDR3 is TGTGCCAGCAGTGAAAACGGGGGAAGGGATACGCAGTATTTT. Its translation: CASSENGGRDTQYF. The chain is built from TRBV2 and TRBJ2-3; D is perhaps TRBD2 (6 bases). In germline, CDR1 is SNHLY, CDR2 FYNNEI. Trimming took 2 bases from V and 6 from J, leaving 12 bases between them. The CDR3 runs to 14 residues.

The rearrangement uses TRBV11-2 and TRBJ1-3; TRBD1 matches at 7 bases. CDR1 is SGHAT, CDR2 FQNNGV, per germline. The CDR3 spans 18 residues. V trimming: 4 bases; J trimming: 1 base; junction bases outside the gene matches: 13. The CDR3 here is CASSSLGGQRRSGNTIYF. DNA for the CDR3: TGTGCCAGCAGCTCCCTCGGGGGACAGCGAAGATCTGGAAACACCATATATTTT. Complete variable domain (other parts from reference TRBV11-2 and TRBJ1-3): EAGVAQSPRYKIIEKRQSVAFWCNPISGHATLYWYQQILGQGPKLLIQFQNNGVVDDSQLPKDRFSAERLKGVDSTLKIQPAKLEDSAVYLCASSSLGGQRRSGNTIYFGEGSWLTVV.

This clone has just one count. This chain joins TRBV5-1 and TRBJ2-3; 9 nucleotides match TRBD1. The V gene end was trimmed by 4 bases and the J gene end by 6 bases; junction bases not matched to a gene: 6. Germline V CDR1 and CDR2: SGHRS, YFSETQ. The CDR3 extends over 14 amino acids. CDR3 region: CASSPGQGGDTQYF. CDR3 nucleotides: TGCGCCAGCAGCCCGGGACAGGGTGGGGATACGCAGTATTTT.

The chain combines TRBV30 with TRBJ2-7; TRBD1 aligns across 10 bases. Germline loops: CDR1 GTSNPN, CDR2 SVGIG (reference sequence). With V trimmed by 4 bases and J by 3 bases, 3 bases remained unmatched. CDR3 length: 13 residues. As DNA, the CDR3 is TGTGCCTGGACTGGACAGGGGGGCTACGAGCAGTACTTC. Translated, it gives CAWTGQGGYEQYF.

This clone was detected once. The gene calls are TRBV18 and TRBJ1-1; D gene unclear. This CDR3 region has 17 residues. Germline CDR1 and CDR2: KGHSH and LQKENI. V lost 0 bases and J 2 bases, leaving 16 bases between the germline ends. As DNA, the CDR3 is TGTGCCAGCTCACCACCCTCCCGTCAGGTCTATAACACTGAAGCTTTCTTT. It is translated as CASSPPSRQVYNTEAFF.

The count of this clone is one. The chain combines TRBV2 with TRBJ2-5, with 13 bases fitting TRBD2. This CDR3 is 15 amino acids long. Looked up from germline, CDR1 is SNHLY and CDR2 is FYNNEI. J gave up 5 bases and V 6 bases, and 6 bases lay outside the gene matches. The CDR3 nucleotides are TGTGCCAGCAGCAGACTAGCGGGGGGTAGGGAGACCCAGTACTTC. Translation gives CASSRLAGGRETQYF.

The chain employs TRBV25-1 and TRBJ2-5; a weak D match, TRBD1 (6 bases). Trimming cost V 0 bases and J 1 base, with 12 bases left between them. The CDR3 runs 16 residues. The V gene's germline CDR1 is MGHDK and CDR2 SYGVNS. This CDR3 reads CASSEYFRGTQETQYF. DNA of the CDR3: TGTGCCAGCAGTGAATACTTCAGGGGAACCCAAGAGACCCAGTACTTC.

About this clone itself: The junction departs from germline at one end; a sequencing error may be responsible. This chain connects TRBV2 to TRBJ2-2; 10 bases are shared with TRBD1. The CDR3 length is 14 residues. Per the germline V gene, CDR1 is SNHLY and CDR2 is FYNNEI. CDR3: CTSAGTGETGELFF. The DNA for the CDR3 is TGTACCAGCGCCGGGACAGGGGAAACCGGGGAGCTGTTTTTT.

CDR3 amino acids: CASSLPPSSYNEQFF. In DNA form, the CDR3 reads TGCGCCAGCAGCCTCCCCCCCAGCTCCTACAATGAGCAGTTCTTC. This chain links TRBV5-1 with TRBJ2-1; D is unclear. The CDR3 is made up of 15 amino acids. Germline CDR1 SGHRS, CDR2 YFSETQ. The germline V and J ends were trimmed by 4 bases and 0 bases, with 11 bases remaining between them.

The chain combines TRBV6-1 with TRBJ2-3, with D maybe TRBD1 (5 bases). This CDR3 has 17 amino acids. V was clipped by 0 bases and J by 4 bases, with 17 bases between them. CDR1 MNHNS and CDR2 SASEGT come from the germline V gene. CDR3 in DNA: TGTGCCAGCAGTGAAGCTTCTGGACAATTAATTTCAGATACGCAGTATTTT. Amino acid sequence: CASSEASGQLISDTQYF.

This chain uses TRBV28 with TRBJ1-2, with 8 bases lining up with TRBD1. Germline loops: CDR1 MDHEN, CDR2 SYDVKM. The CDR3 is 16 amino acids. The junction had 19 bases not matched to a gene; V was cut back by 8 bases and J by 8 bases. CDR3 sequence: CASGSLRTGRTGGYTF. CDR3 coding DNA: TGTGCCAGCGGAAGTCTAAGGACAGGGCGGACCGGCGGCTACACCTTC.

V is TRBV20-1 and J is TRBJ2-1, with D unresolved. The CDR3 extends over 11 amino acids. CDR1 and CDR2 (germline): DFQATT, SNEGSKA (reference sequence). Trimming shortened V by 5 bases and J by 8 bases, and 10 bases separated the two germline ends. The CDR3 DNA follows: TGCAGTGCTCCGGGTTTCCATGAGCAGTTCTTC. This gives the protein CSAPGFHEQFF.

The CDR3 loop is CASSPGVLNYGYTF. CDR3 DNA sequence: TGTGCCAGCTCACCAGGAGTTTTGAACTATGGCTACACCTTC. V gene TRBV18 combines with J gene TRBJ1-2; D is unclear. This CDR3 is built from 14 residues. Germline V gene sequence: CDR1 KGHSH, CDR2 LQKENI. V lost 2 bases and J lost 2, with 9 bases in between.

Comments on this clone: A junction end diverges from the germline sequence, so it may reflect a read error. J is TRBJ2-1 and V is TRBV11-2, with a possible D match to TRBD1 (5 bases). The CDR3 runs 12 residues. CDR1 and CDR2 (germline): SGHAT, FQNNGV. The CDR3 DNA follows: TGTGCCAGCGGCTTAGAGCAGGGTGAGCAGTTCTTC. Translating it yields CASGLEQGEQFF.

V is TRBV4-3 and J is TRBJ2-2; 8 positions match TRBD2. Unmatched junction bases numbered 5, after V lost 0 bases and J lost 8 bases. This CDR3 comprises 15 residues. Germline V lookup: CDR1 LGHNA, CDR2 YSLEER. CDR3 bases: TGCGCCAGCAGCCAAGAGTTAGCGGGGTGGGGGGAGCTGTTTTTT. It yields the protein CASSQELAGWGELFF.

This clone has just one count. The rearrangement uses TRBV5-6 and TRBJ1-1, with D possibly being TRBD1 (6 bases). V dropped 3 bases and J dropped 7 bases, with 19 bases sitting between them. This CDR3 is built from 15 residues. The germline V gene has CDR1 SGHDT and CDR2 YYEEEE. CDR3 residues: CASSWGQGNINEAFF. The CDR3 bases are TGTGCCAGCAGCTGGGGCCAGGGGAATATCAATGAAGCTTTCTTT. The entire variable domain, with the rest obtained from reference TRBV5-6 and TRBJ1-1, is as follows: DAGVTQSPTHLIKTRGQQVTLRCSPKSGHDTVSWYQQALGQGPQFIFQYYEEEERQRGNFPDRFSGHQFPNYSSELNVNALLLGDSALYLCASSWGQGNINEAFFGQGTRLTVV.